The 31 T cell receptor beta chains below were found in one sample sequenced in a study of a mutant IDH1 vaccine in newly diagnosed glioma. No cognate antigen is known for these TCRs. Time point of the sample: week 11, during vaccination. The vaccine gave 300 ug of a 20-mer mutant IDH1 peptide subcutaneously per dose. The assay was immunoSEQ multiplex PCR, and TCRdb's table has in-frame clones only and misses some. In the table there are about 120,000 clones, 85% to 90% of which are singletons. Source: PBMCs, taken from a glioma patient whose treatment included an IDH1 peptide vaccine. The receptors here all came from a woman aged 45-59 years with glioma.

Only a few counts were recorded for this clone. This chain uses TRBV19 with TRBJ1-5; D is uncertain. The CDR3 has 12 amino acids. The germline gives CDR1 LNHDA, CDR2 SQIVND (reference sequence). V shed 6 bases and J shed 1 base, with 4 bases lying between them. CDR3 nucleotides: TGTGCCAGTAGAGGGAGCAATCAGCCCCAGCATTTT. It translates to CASRGSNQPQHF. Full variable domain (missing parts from reference TRBV19 and TRBJ1-5): DGGITQSPKYLFRKEGQNVTLSCEQNLNHDAMYWYRQDPGQGLRLIYYSQIVNDFQKGDIAEGYSVSREKKESFPLTVTSAQKNPTAFYLCASRGSNQPQHFGDGTRLSIL.

J is TRBJ2-7 and V is TRBV10-3; 7 nucleotides align to TRBD1. The J segment lost 3 bases and the V segment lost 0 bases, leaving 5 bases of the junction unmatched. The CDR3 sequence is 15 residues long. CDR1 is ENHRY and CDR2 is SYGVKD in the germline V gene. Here the CDR3 reads CAISESPAGGYEQYF. In DNA form, the CDR3 reads TGTGCCATCAGTGAGTCGCCGGCAGGGGGCTACGAGCAGTACTTC.

The chain links TRBV14 to TRBJ2-7; 11 bases align to TRBD1. Germline V gives CDR1 SGHDN, CDR2 FVKESK. The CDR3 has 16 amino acids. The V segment lost 3 bases and the J segment 1 base; nucleotides outside the gene matches: 5. The CDR3, as DNA: TGTGCCAGCAGCCACCCGGACAGGGGGCAGTCCTACGAGCAGTACTTC. Translated, it gives CASSHPDRGQSYEQYF.

The chain has TRBV5-1 and TRBJ1-1; possible D gene TRBD1, 5 bases. Germline values: CDR1 SGHRS, CDR2 YFSETQ. The germline V and J ends were trimmed by 7 bases and 0 bases, with 13 bases remaining between them. The CDR3 is made up of 14 amino acids. DNA of the CDR3: TGCGCCAGCTCGCGCGGGGGGATGAACACTGAAGCTTTCTTT. Translating it yields CASSRGGMNTEAFF.

The chain employs TRBV10-3 and TRBJ2-7; 8 bases are a match to TRBD1. V gave up 6 bases and J gave up 2 bases; unmatched junction bases: 9. CDR3 length: 15 amino acids. Germline CDR1 and CDR2: ENHRY and SYGVKD. This CDR3 reads CAISTSGTGTYEQYF. In nucleotides, the CDR3 is TGTGCCATCAGCACCTCCGGGACAGGAACCTACGAGCAGTACTTC.

The chain uses TRBV6-5 and TRBJ2-7, with 10 bases matching TRBD1. J lost 3 bases, V lost 3 bases, and 5 bases had no gene match. Germline CDR1 is MNHEY and CDR2 is SVGAGI. The CDR3 covers 15 residues. The CDR3 DNA is TGTGCCAGCAGTTATGACAGGGGGCAGAACTACGAGCAGTACTTC. Residues: CASSYDRGQNYEQYF.

The V and J genes are TRBV5-5 and TRBJ2-2; no clear D gene. This CDR3 region has 15 residues. Germline CDR1 and CDR2: SGHKS and YYEKEE (reference sequence). The V and J ends lost 4 bases and 0 bases respectively, with 10 bases between them. This CDR3 reads CASSILGTNTGELFF. In DNA, the CDR3 is TGTGCCAGCAGCATCTTGGGGACGAACACCGGGGAGCTGTTTTTT.

In its sample, this clone was seen a few times. The chain links TRBV23-1 to TRBJ1-2; 8 bases agree with TRBD1. Being an ORF, TRBV23-1 has a function that is uncertain. Trimming cost V 3 bases and J 2 bases; bases outside gene matches: 8. The CDR3 length is 16 residues. The CDR3, as DNA: TGCGCCAGCAGTCAGAAAAAACAGGGGGTCAACTATGGCTACACCTTC. This translates into CASSQKKQGVNYGYTF.

This chain joins TRBV6-1 and TRBJ1-3; D may be TRBD1 (5 bases). V lost 6 bases and J lost 4, with 7 bases in between. CDR3 size: 12 residues. Germline V CDR1 and CDR2: MNHNS, SASEGT. CDR3 region: CASSRQGNTIYF. CDR3 nucleotides: TGTGCCAGCAGCAGACAGGGAAACACCATATATTTT.

V gene TRBV14 combines with J gene TRBJ2-2, with TRBD1 as a possible D gene (6 bases). From germline, CDR1 is SGHDN and CDR2 FVKESK. The CDR3 is 14 amino acids. V lost 3 bases, J lost 10 bases, and 15 bases lay in between. This chain's CDR3 is CASSHPEGEQELFF. CDR3 in DNA: TGTGCCAGCAGCCATCCCGAGGGGGAGCAGGAGCTGTTTTTT.

The CDR3 is CASSLDEGLRYEQYF. The CDR3, as DNA: TGTGCCAGCAGCTTAGACGAGGGTCTGAGGTACGAGCAGTACTTC. V is TRBV11-2 and J is TRBJ2-7; D is possibly TRBD2 (5 bases). Germline CDR1 reads SGHAT; CDR2 reads FQNNGV. The CDR3 totals 15 residues. V lost 0 bases and J 4 bases, leaving 13 bases between the germline ends.

V gene TRBV7-8 combines with J gene TRBJ2-7; 14 bases are shared with TRBD2. This CDR3 is 15 amino acids long. Germline-derived CDR1 and CDR2 are SGHVS and FQNEAQ. The V gene end was trimmed by 4 bases and the J gene end by 3 bases; junction bases not matched to a gene: 2. The CDR3 region is CASSSTSGRGYEQYF. CDR3 bases: TGTGCCAGCAGCTCGACTAGCGGGAGGGGCTACGAGCAGTACTTC.

This CDR3 reads CAINQGSSGNTIYF. DNA of the CDR3: TGTGCCATCAATCAGGGGAGTTCTGGAAACACCATATATTTT. The gene calls are TRBV10-3 and TRBJ1-3; weak D call: TRBD1 (6 bases). The CDR3 is 14 residues long. The ends were cut back, 7 bases at V and 1 base at J, with 11 bases in the middle. Germline CDR1 ENHRY, CDR2 SYGVKD.

The chain recombines TRBV5-1 with TRBJ2-3, with D possibly being TRBD2 (6 bases). The germline CDR1 and CDR2 sequences are SGHRS and YFSETQ. The CDR3 has 16 residues. V lost 1 base and J 0 bases, leaving 12 bases between the germline ends. Here the CDR3 DNA reads TGCGCCAGCAGCTTGTGGCGGGACCCTAGCACAGATACGCAGTATTTT. Protein sequence: CASSLWRDPSTDTQYF.

Comments on this clone: The sample contains more than one DNA sequence encoding this CDR3. The chain couples TRBV25-1 to TRBJ1-2; D is unclear. CDR1 MGHDK and CDR2 SYGVNS come from the germline V gene. V shed 3 bases and J shed 5 bases, with 7 bases lying between them. The CDR3 runs to 12 residues. The CDR3, as DNA: TGTGCCAGCAGTGACAGAGGATATGGCTACACCTTC. Its translation is CASSDRGYGYTF.

This chain joins TRBV18 and TRBJ1-6, with 7 bases lining up with TRBD1. V shed 6 bases, J shed 8 bases, and the junction held 10 bases outside the gene matches. Germline V gene sequence: CDR1 KGHSH, CDR2 LQKENI. The CDR3 loop spans 15 amino acids. The CDR3 nucleotides read TGTGCCAGCTCGCACGGGACAGTAAAGGATTCACCCCTCCACTTT. Its protein is CASSHGTVKDSPLHF.

This chain connects TRBV9 to TRBJ2-5, with TRBD2 matching over 11 bases. TRBJ2-7 matches the DNA end more closely, so the J call is doubtful. The CDR3 covers 14 residues. The germline gives CDR1 SGDLS, CDR2 YYNGEE. The CDR3 DNA follows: TGTGCCAGCAGCGGTAGCGGGAGGGCCCACGAGCAGTACTTC. Translating it yields CASSGSGRAHEQYF.

This chain uses TRBV30 with TRBJ2-3, with 11 bases aligning to TRBD1. The CDR3 contains 15 residues. J lost 5 bases, V lost 5 bases, and 9 bases had no gene match. Germline-derived CDR1 and CDR2 are GTSNPN and SVGIG (reference sequence). For the CDR3, the DNA is TGTGCCTGGGCCCCGGACAGGGGGCGCCTAGATACGCAGTATTTT. Its protein product is CAWAPDRGRLDTQYF.

This chain uses TRBV10-1 with TRBJ2-1, with D perhaps TRBD1 or TRBD2 (6 bases each). This CDR3 is built from 12 residues. V lost 2 bases to trimming and J lost 12 bases, with 11 bases between them. Germline loops: CDR1 WNHNN, CDR2 SYGVQD (reference sequence). This CDR3 is CASSEPGGWQFF. DNA for the CDR3: TGCGCCAGCAGTGAGCCCGGGGGCTGGCAGTTCTTC.

The chain is built from TRBV18 and TRBJ1-1, with D unclear. This CDR3 spans 13 amino acids. The V end was cut by 3 bases, the J end by 1 base, with 6 bases between. In germline, CDR1 is KGHSH, CDR2 LQKENI. CDR3 protein: CASSPVPNTEAFF. The CDR3 nucleotides are TGTGCCAGCTCACCGGTACCGAACACTGAAGCTTTCTTT. The entire variable domain, with the rest obtained from reference TRBV18 and TRBJ1-1, is as follows: NAGVMQNPRHLVRRRGQEARLRCSPMKGHSHVYWYRQLPEEGLKFMVYLQKENIIDESGMPKERFSAEFPKEGPSILRIQQVVRGDSAAYFCASSPVPNTEAFFGQGTRLTVV.

The rearrangement joins TRBV18 to TRBJ2-1; TRBD2 agrees at 7 bases. The CDR3 extends over 18 amino acids. The trim removed 0 bases at V and 3 bases at J, leaving 11 bases unmatched. Germline V gene sequence: CDR1 KGHSH, CDR2 LQKENI. CDR3: CASSPPGGLLPFYNEQFF. The CDR3 DNA is TGTGCCAGCTCACCACCGGGGGGACTACTCCCTTTCTACAATGAGCAGTTCTTC.

J is TRBJ2-7 and V is TRBV9; TRBD2 agrees at 8 bases. CDR3 length: 15 residues. Germline lookup yields CDR1 SGDLS and CDR2 YYNGEE. Trimming cost V 0 bases and J 3 bases; bases outside gene matches: 5. The CDR3 coding sequence is TGTGCCAGCAGCGTAGCACTAGCGGAAGGCTACGAGCAGTACTTC. Its translation: CASSVALAEGYEQYF.

V gene TRBV7-9 combines with J gene TRBJ2-1; no reliable D call. CDR1 and CDR2 from the germline V gene are SEHNR and FQNEAQ (reference sequence). The CDR3 has 11 amino acids. The V and J ends lost 2 bases and 6 bases respectively, with 2 bases between them. In nucleotides, the CDR3 is TGTGCCAGCAGCTTAATCAATGAGCAGTTCTTC. Residues: CASSLINEQFF.

This clone turned up a few times. The junction and the germline gene differ at one end; a read error may be behind it. This sequence joins TRBV6-4 and TRBJ2-5; perhaps TRBD2 as D (6 bases). Per the germline V gene, CDR1 is MRHNA and CDR2 is SNTAGT. This CDR3 has 14 amino acids. The CDR3 DNA is TGTGCCAGCAGTGACAGGTTCGCGGGGCAGACTTTCCACTTC. Translation gives CASSDRFAGQTFHF.

The chain couples TRBV15 to TRBJ1-1; D not certain. V lost 8 bases to trimming and J lost 0 bases, with 10 bases between them. The CDR3 covers 13 residues. Germline CDR1 reads LNHNV; CDR2 reads YYDKDF (reference sequence). The CDR3 nucleotides read TGTGCCACCGCGTACACCATGAACACTGAAGCTTTCTTT. The encoded protein is CATAYTMNTEAFF. The whole variable domain, remainder taken from reference TRBV15 and TRBJ1-1, is DAMVIQNPRYQVTQFGKPVTLSCSQTLNHNVMYWYQQKSSQAPKLLFHYYDKDFNNEADTPDNFQSRRPNTSFCFLDIRSPGLGDTAMYLCATAYTMNTEAFFGQGTRLTVV.

The chain uses TRBV7-9 and TRBJ1-4; no firm D call. Germline CDR1 and CDR2: SEHNR and FQNEAQ (reference sequence). The germline V and J ends were trimmed by 5 bases and 8 bases, with 15 bases remaining between them. This CDR3 is built from 14 residues. The CDR3 is CASSRDLGLEKLFF. In DNA, the CDR3 is TGTGCCAGCAGCCGGGATCTGGGATTGGAAAAACTGTTTTTT. Full variable domain (remainder filled in from reference TRBV7-9 and TRBJ1-4): DTGVSQNPRHKITKRGQNVTFRCDPISEHNRLYWYRQTLGQGPEFLTYFQNEAQLEKSRLLSDRFSAERPKGSFSTLEIQRTEQGDSAMYLCASSRDLGLEKLFFGSGTQLSVL.

J is TRBJ2-1 and V is TRBV9; D is tentatively TRBD1 or TRBD2 (6 bases each). Germline V CDR1 and CDR2: SGDLS, YYNGEE. The V and J ends lost 4 bases and 4 bases respectively, with 18 bases between them. CDR3 length: 16 amino acids. The CDR3 spells CASSLLGGGMYNEQFF. The CDR3 nucleotides read TGTGCCAGCAGCCTTTTAGGGGGAGGCATGTACAATGAGCAGTTCTTC.

J is TRBJ1-5 and V is TRBV28; D unresolved. The CDR3 extends over 11 amino acids. CDR1 is MDHEN and CDR2 is SYDVKM in the germline V gene. V lost 5 bases and J 7 bases, leaving 6 bases between the germline ends. This CDR3 is CASSALQPQHF. In nucleotides, the CDR3 is TGTGCCAGCAGTGCCCTCCAGCCCCAGCATTTT.

The chain links TRBV16 to TRBJ1-5, with D maybe TRBD1 (5 bases). Germline V gives CDR1 KGHSY, CDR2 FQNENV. Between the trimmed V and J ends, which lost 4 bases and 2 bases, there was a span of 12 bases. The CDR3 consists of 15 residues. In nucleotides, the CDR3 is TGTGCCAGCAGCCGAGGTTGGGGGGGCAATCAGCCCCAGCATTTT. It encodes CASSRGWGGNQPQHF.

The genes are TRBV9 and TRBJ2-5; D is perhaps TRBD1 or TRBD2 (5 bases each). The CDR3 contains 13 residues. Germline CDR1 SGDLS, CDR2 YYNGEE. The V end was cut by 0 bases, the J end by 2 bases, with 5 bases between. CDR3 sequence (DNA): TGTGCCAGCAGCGTAGGGGGGCAAGAGACCCAGTACTTC. The encoded protein is CASSVGGQETQYF.

CDR3 DNA: TGCGCCAGCAGCTTGGCCGGCCAGGGGCAGGGTGAGACCCAGTACTTC. Translation: CASSLAGQGQGETQYF. The chain joins TRBV5-1 to TRBJ2-5; D is possibly TRBD1 (6 bases). The CDR3 has 16 residues. V shed 0 bases and J shed 5 bases, with 17 bases lying between them. Germline V CDR1 and CDR2: SGHRS, YFSETQ.